This TCR beta chain was found in a study of T cell repertoires in cytomegalovirus infection. TCRdb itself ran the reads through MiXCR, one entry per CDR3 protein. The sample includes 110,000 or so distinct CDR3 sequences, roughly 31% seen only once; the top ten take 41%. Points on this clonotype: What it binds is not known.

The CDR3 is made up of 17 amino acids. Germline CDR1 reads SGHAT; CDR2 reads FQDESV (reference sequence). V trimming: 4 bases; J trimming: 5 bases; junction bases outside the gene matches: 7. V gene TRBV11-1 combines with J gene TRBJ2-1; TRBD2 matches 14 bases. Sequencing was performed on CD8+ T cells from cultured PBMCs, taken from culture after CMV antigen stimulation. This TCR was recovered from a human donor in good health (CMV status not recorded). Some clones in this sample may be carry-over from other donors' samples. The CDR3 region is CASSSPGLAGADNEQFF. The CDR3 DNA reads TGTGCCAGCAGCTCTCCGGGACTAGCGGGGGCCGACAATGAGCAGTTCTTC.